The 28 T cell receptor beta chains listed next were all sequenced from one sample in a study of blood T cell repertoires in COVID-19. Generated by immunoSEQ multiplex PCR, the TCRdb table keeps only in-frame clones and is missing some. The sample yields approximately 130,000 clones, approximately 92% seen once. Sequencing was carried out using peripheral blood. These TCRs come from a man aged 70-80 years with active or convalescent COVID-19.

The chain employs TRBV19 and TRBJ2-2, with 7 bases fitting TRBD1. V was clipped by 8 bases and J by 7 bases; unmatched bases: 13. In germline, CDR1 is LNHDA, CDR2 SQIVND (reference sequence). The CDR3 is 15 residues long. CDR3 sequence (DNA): TGTGCCAGTGACCACAGGGGATCTGTTGGCGGGGAGCTGTTTTTT. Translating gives CASDHRGSVGGELFF.

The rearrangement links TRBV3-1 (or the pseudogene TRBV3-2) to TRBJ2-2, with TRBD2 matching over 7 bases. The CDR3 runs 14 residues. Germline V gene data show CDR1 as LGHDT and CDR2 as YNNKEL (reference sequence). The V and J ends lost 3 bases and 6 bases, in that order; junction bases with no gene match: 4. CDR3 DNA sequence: TGTGCCAGCAGCCACGGCGGGAGAGCCGGGGAGCTGTTTTTT. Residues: CASSHGGRAGELFF.

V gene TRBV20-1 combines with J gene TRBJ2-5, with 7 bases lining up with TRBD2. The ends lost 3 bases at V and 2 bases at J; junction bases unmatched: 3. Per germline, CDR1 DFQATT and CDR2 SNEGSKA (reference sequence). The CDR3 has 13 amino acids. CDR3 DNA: TGCAGTGCTAGTTTGCGGGAGCAAGAGACCCAGTACTTC. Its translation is CSASLREQETQYF.

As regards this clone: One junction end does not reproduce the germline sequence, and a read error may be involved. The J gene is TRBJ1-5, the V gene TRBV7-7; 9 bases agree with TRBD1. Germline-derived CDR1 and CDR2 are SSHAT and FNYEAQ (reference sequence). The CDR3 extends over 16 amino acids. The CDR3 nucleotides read TGTGCTAGCAGCTTAGAAGGGACAGGGAACAATCAGCCCCAGCATTTT. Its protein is CASSLEGTGNNQPQHF.

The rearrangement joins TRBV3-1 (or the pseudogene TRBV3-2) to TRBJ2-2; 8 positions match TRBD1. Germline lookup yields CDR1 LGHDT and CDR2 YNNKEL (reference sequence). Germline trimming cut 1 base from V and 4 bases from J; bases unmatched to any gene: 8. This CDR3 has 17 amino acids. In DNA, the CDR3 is TGTGCCAGCAGCCAAGTTCGGACAGGGTTGGTCACCGGGGAGCTGTTTTTT. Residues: CASSQVRTGLVTGELFF.

CDR3 sequence: CSVEVRDRVSYEQYF. The DNA of the CDR3 is TGCAGCGTTGAAGTGAGGGACAGGGTCTCCTACGAGCAGTACTTC. The chain has TRBV29-1 and TRBJ2-7, with 9 nucleotides matching TRBD1. Germline values: CDR1 SQVTM, CDR2 ANQGSEA. The CDR3 is 15 amino acids. V shed 1 base and J 0 bases; nucleotides not matched to a gene: 4.

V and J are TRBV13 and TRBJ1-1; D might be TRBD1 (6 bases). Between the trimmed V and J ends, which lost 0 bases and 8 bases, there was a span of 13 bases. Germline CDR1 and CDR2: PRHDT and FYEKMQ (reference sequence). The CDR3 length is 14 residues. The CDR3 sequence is CASSLGARGGEAFF. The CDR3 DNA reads TGTGCCAGCAGCTTAGGGGCCAGGGGTGGAGAAGCTTTCTTT.

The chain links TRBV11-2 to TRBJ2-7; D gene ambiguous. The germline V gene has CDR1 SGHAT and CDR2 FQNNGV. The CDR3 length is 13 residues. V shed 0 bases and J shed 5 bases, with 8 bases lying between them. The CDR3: CASSLERQHEQYF. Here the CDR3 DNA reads TGTGCCAGCAGCTTAGAACGACAACACGAGCAGTACTTC.

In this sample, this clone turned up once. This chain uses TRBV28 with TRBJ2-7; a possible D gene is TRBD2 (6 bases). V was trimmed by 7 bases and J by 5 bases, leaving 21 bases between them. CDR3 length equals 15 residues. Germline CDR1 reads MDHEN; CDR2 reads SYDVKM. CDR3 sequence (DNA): TGTGCCAGCATTACCATGGAGGGCAGGGCCAACGAGCAGTACTTC. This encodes CASITMEGRANEQYF.

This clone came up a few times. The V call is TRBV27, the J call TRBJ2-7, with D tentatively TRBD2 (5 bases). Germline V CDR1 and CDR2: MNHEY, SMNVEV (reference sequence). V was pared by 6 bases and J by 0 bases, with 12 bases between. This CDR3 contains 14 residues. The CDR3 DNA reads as TGTGCCAGCAGCAAGGCCGGACTCTCCTACGAGCAGTACTTC. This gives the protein CASSKAGLSYEQYF.

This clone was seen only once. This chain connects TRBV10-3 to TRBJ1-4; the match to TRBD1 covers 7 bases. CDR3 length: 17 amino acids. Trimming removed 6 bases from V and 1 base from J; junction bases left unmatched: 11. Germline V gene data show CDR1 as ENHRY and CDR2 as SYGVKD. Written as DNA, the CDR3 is TGTGCCATCAGCGCGGACAGGCCAGGGGAAACTAATGAAAAACTGTTTTTT. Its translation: CAISADRPGETNEKLFF.

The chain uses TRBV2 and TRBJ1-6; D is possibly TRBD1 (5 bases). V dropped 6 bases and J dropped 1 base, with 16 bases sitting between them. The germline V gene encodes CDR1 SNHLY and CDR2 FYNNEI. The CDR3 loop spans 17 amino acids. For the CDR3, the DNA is TGTGCCAGCAGGGACACCTCAGCCCCTTCCTATAATTCACCCCTCCACTTT. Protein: CASRDTSAPSYNSPLHF. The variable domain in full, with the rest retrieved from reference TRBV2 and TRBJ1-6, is EPEVTQTPSHQVTQMGQEVILRCVPISNHLYFYWYRQILGQKVEFLVSFYNNEISEKSEIFDDQFSVERPDGSNFTLKIRSTKLEDSAMYFCASRDTSAPSYNSPLHFGNGTRLTVT.

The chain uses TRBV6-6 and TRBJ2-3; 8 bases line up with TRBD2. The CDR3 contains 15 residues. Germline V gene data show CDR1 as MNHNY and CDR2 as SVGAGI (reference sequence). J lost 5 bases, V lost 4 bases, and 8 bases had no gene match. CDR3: CASSFLGAGGDTQYF. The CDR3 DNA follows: TGTGCCAGCAGTTTCCTTGGGGCGGGAGGAGATACGCAGTATTTT.

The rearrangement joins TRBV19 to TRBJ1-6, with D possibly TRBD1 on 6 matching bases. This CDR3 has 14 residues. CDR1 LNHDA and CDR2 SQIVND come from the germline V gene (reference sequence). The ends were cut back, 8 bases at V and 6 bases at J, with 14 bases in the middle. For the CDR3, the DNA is TGTGCCAGTCAAGTTCAGGGGCTTAATTCACCCCTCCACTTT. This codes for CASQVQGLNSPLHF.

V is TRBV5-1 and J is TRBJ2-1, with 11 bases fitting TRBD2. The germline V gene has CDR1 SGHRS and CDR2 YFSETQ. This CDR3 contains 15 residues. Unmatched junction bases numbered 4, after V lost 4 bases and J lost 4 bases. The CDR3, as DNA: TGCGCCAGCAGCATGACTAGCGGGGCGTACAATGAGCAGTTCTTC. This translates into CASSMTSGAYNEQFF.

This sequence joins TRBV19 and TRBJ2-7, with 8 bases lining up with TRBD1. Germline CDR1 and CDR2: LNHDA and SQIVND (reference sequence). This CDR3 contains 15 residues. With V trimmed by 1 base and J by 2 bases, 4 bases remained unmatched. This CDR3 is CASSIVTGGTYEQYF. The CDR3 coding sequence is TGTGCCAGTAGTATAGTAACAGGGGGAACCTACGAGCAGTACTTC.

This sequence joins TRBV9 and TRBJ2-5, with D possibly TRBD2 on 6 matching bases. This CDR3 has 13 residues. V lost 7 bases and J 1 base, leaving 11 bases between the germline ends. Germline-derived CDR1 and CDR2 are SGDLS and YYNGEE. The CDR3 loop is CASGDLLQETQYF. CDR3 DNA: TGTGCCAGCGGGGACTTACTCCAAGAGACCCAGTACTTC. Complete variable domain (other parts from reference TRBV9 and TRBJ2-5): DSGVTQTPKHLITATGQRVTLRCSPRSGDLSVYWYQQSLDQGLQFLIQYYNGEERAKGNILERFSAQQFPDLHSELNLSSLELGDSALYFCASGDLLQETQYFGPGTRLLVL.

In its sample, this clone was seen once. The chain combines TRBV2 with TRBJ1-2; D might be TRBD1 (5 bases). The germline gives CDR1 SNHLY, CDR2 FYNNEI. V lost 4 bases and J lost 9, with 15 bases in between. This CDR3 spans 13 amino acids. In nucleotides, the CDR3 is TGTGCCAGCAGTGGGGAAAAAAGGGGAAGCTACACCTTC. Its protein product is CASSGEKRGSYTF.

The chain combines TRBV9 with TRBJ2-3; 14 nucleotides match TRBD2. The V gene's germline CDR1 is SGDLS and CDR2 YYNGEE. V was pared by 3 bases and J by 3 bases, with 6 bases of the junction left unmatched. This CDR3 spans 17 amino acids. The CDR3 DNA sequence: TGTGCCAGCAGCGGATACCGGACTAGCGGGAGGACAGATACGCAGTATTTT. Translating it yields CASSGYRTSGRTDTQYF.

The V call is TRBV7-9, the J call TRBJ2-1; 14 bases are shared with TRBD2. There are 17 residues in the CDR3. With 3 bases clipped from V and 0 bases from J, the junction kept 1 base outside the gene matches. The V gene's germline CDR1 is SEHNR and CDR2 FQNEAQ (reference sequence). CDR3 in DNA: TGTGCCAGCAGCTTGACTAGCGGGAGGGCCTCCTACAATGAGCAGTTCTTC. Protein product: CASSLTSGRASYNEQFF. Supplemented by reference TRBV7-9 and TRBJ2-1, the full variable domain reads DTGVSQNPRHKITKRGQNVTFRCDPISEHNRLYWYRQTLGQGPEFLTYFQNEAQLEKSRLLSDRFSAERPKGSFSTLEIQRTEQGDSAMYLCASSLTSGRASYNEQFFGPGTRLTVL.

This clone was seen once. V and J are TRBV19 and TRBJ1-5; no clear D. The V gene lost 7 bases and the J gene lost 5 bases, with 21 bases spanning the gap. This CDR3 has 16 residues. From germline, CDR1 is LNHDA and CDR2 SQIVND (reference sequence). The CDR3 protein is CASMGVLGSAYQPQHF. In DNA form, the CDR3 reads TGTGCCAGTATGGGAGTGTTGGGGTCCGCTTATCAGCCCCAGCATTTT.

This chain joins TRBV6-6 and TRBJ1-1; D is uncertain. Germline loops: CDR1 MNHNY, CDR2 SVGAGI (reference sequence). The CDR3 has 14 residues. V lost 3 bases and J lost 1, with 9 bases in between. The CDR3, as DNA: TGTGCCAGCAGTTATCAGGAGGAGAACACTGAAGCTTTCTTT. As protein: CASSYQEENTEAFF.

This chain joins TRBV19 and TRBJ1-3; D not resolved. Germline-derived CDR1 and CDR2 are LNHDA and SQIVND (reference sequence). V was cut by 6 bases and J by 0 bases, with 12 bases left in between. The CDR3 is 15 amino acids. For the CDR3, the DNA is TGTGCCAGTAGCGACCCTACTATCTCTGGAAACACCATATATTTT. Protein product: CASSDPTISGNTIYF.

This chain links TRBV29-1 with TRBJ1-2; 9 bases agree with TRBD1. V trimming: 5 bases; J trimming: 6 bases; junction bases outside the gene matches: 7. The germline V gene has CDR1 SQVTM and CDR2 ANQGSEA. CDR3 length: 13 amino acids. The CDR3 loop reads CSVSRTGDHGYTF. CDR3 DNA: TGCAGCGTTTCCCGGACAGGGGACCATGGCTACACCTTC.

For the CDR3, the DNA is TGTGCCAGCAGTATGAACAAGGGGTGGAATTACGAGCAGTACTTC. Its translation is CASSMNKGWNYEQYF. The chain joins TRBV28 to TRBJ2-7; D perhaps matches TRBD1 (5 bases). Trimming took off 5 bases at V and 4 bases at J, with 18 bases between the two ends. Germline lookup yields CDR1 MDHEN and CDR2 SYDVKM. The CDR3 loop spans 15 amino acids.

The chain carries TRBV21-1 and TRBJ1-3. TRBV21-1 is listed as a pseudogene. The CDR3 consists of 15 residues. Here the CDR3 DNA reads TGTGCCAGCAGCAAAAGACGGGGGACTGGAAACACCATATATTTT. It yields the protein CASSKRRGTGNTIYF.

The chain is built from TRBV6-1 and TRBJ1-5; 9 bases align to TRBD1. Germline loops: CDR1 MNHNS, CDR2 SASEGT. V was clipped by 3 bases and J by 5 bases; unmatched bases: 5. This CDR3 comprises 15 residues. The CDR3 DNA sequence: TGTGCCAGCAGTGACCGGGGACAGGGTGATCAGCCCCAGCATTTT. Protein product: CASSDRGQGDQPQHF.

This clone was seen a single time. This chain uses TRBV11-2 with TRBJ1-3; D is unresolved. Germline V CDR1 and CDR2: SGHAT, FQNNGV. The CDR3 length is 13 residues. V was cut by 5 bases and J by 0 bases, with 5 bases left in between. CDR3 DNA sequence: TGTGCCAGCAGCCCCGGCTCTGGAAACACCATATATTTT. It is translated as CASSPGSGNTIYF.